The T cell receptor beta chain under discussion was sequenced for a study of blood T cell repertoires in COVID-19 (dated by TCRdb to between 2020 and 2021). For context, the study as a whole: Collaborator samples came from the United States, Italy and Spain and covered acute and convalescent phases of COVID-19. The repertoires were released in a freely available public database meant as a resource for research on the immune response to SARS-CoV-2. Samples were obtained from the ongoing ImmuneRACE study (first 160 participants) and from over 1,000 subjects provided by 6 global collaborators. Where available, HLA class I and class II types were obtained from metadata supplied by the sample provider rather than from assay-based typing. The prospective study material was composed of cDNA or gDNA derived from T cells, B-cell-depleted T cells, or PBMCs. Deeply sampled blood TCRbeta repertoires from subjects exposed to, actively infected with, or recovered from COVID-19 were included in the dataset. Nearly every sample came with metadata listing a de-identified subject ID, COVID-19 status, age in years and sex. What the study reported, not specific to this receptor: The amount of clinical and demographic metadata varied by source and participant and was provided uncurated.

TCRbeta CDR3 regions were amplified from genomic DNA using the immunoSEQ Assay, a bias-controlled multiplex PCR. For the original study's pipeline: The number of nucleated cells in each sample was estimated from the amplification of reference gene primers within the assay. To quantify the absolute abundance of each unique TCRbeta CDR3 rearrangement, sequence reads were collapsed and filtered. Productive Simpson clonality was computed per sample as the square root of Simpson's diversity index over productive rearrangements. TCRdb provides this immuneACCESS table in a form limited to in-frame rearrangements. Some clones are lacking; in checked studies, under half of them reflect an unresolved V gene, and why the rest are absent is not known. V, J and clone size are taken as reported in that table, and D and trimming were inferred from the DNA itself. The sample includes under 200,000 clones, with about 88% observed a single time. The top ten hold approximately 0.5% of the sample.

Turning to this clone: This receptor's antigen is unknown. The sample holds no much larger clone one base away, and base qualities are not on file.

At one collaborating source in Seattle, patients were enrolled during active infection and were followed longitudinally through the course of disease. The collaborating institutions used their own protocols to collect whole blood in K2EDTA tubes. For TCRbeta analysis, collaborator samples were shipped as frozen whole blood, as isolated PBMCs, or as DNA extracted from either sample type. The CDR3 sequence holds 14 residues, the cysteine and phenylalanine included. Only the CDR3 DNA stays, 42 bases, in frame from base 1. From the germline V gene (reference sequence), CDR1 is SEHNR and CDR2 is FQNEAQ. Trimming takes 7 bases from V and 4 bases from J, and the germline ends sit 16 bases apart.

The source of this sequence is a man aged 60 to 69 with COVID-19, enrolled during active disease. Sequenced material: peripheral blood. The chain joins TRBV7-9 to TRBJ2-5, with the D gene call left open. The CDR3 protein: CASNKKEFGETQYF. The nucleotides read TGTGCCAGCAACAAGAAGGAGTTCGGAGAGACCCAGTACTTC.